These 15 T cell receptor beta chains came from one sample sequenced in a study of sequential checkpoint blockade in melanoma. Treatment reported: randomized to nivolumab then ipilimumab (arm A) or the reverse (arm B). Clones were read by immunoSEQ multiplex PCR, and TCRdb kept only the in-frame ones, dropping some. The data hold roughly 29,000 clones, with 65% to 85% observed a single time. The sequences come from CD8+ T cells sorted from blood (inferred from file names), collected from a patient given nivolumab and ipilimumab in sequence. Receptors originate from a human donor with melanoma.

This clone was detected only once. The J gene is TRBJ2-5, the V gene TRBV7-9; no definite D call. Per germline, CDR1 SEHNR and CDR2 FQNEAQ (reference sequence). The CDR3 has 13 residues. V was trimmed by 5 bases and J by 3 bases, leaving 10 bases between them. The CDR3 sequence is CASSPKSEETQYF. The CDR3 DNA is TGTGCCAGCAGCCCCAAATCGGAAGAGACCCAGTACTTC.

The rearrangement joins TRBV5-6 to TRBJ2-1; 8 bases fit TRBD1. Germline lookup yields CDR1 SGHDT and CDR2 YYEEEE. CDR3 size: 14 residues. The V and J ends lost 0 bases and 5 bases, in that order; junction bases with no gene match: 1. CDR3 coding DNA: TGTGCCAGCAGCTTGGAGGACAGGGACAATGAGCAGTTCTTC. This translates into CASSLEDRDNEQFF.

This sequence joins TRBV11-2 and TRBJ1-5, with D perhaps matching TRBD1 (5 bases). The length of the CDR3 is 15 residues. Germline CDR1 SGHAT, CDR2 FQNNGV. With 1 base removed from V and 0 bases from J, the gap between germline ends came to 7 bases. CDR3 region: CASSLGQYSNQPQHF. The CDR3 region has the DNA TGTGCCAGCAGCTTAGGACAGTATAGCAATCAGCCCCAGCATTTT.

The chain employs TRBV7-6 and TRBJ2-3, with D possibly being TRBD2 (6 bases). This CDR3 is built from 19 residues. Germline-derived CDR1 and CDR2 are SGHVS and FNYEAQ. V lost 2 bases and J lost 2, with 23 bases in between. The CDR3 region is CASSLKSGVSNQITDTQYF. Written as DNA, the CDR3 is TGTGCCAGCAGCTTAAAGTCGGGGGTTTCTAACCAAATCACAGATACGCAGTATTTT.

The chain combines TRBV27 with TRBJ2-3; 12 bases fit TRBD2. The CDR3 contains 15 residues. Germline V gene sequence: CDR1 MNHEY, CDR2 SMNVEV (reference sequence). V trimming: 8 bases; J trimming: 3 bases; junction bases outside the gene matches: 6. CDR3 sequence reads: CASRRLAGETDTQYF. The DNA for the CDR3 is TGTGCCAGCCGGCGACTAGCGGGGGAAACAGATACGCAGTATTTT.

The V call is TRBV19, the J call TRBJ2-1, with D maybe TRBD1 (7 bases). Deletions cut 8 bases from V and 1 base from J, with 9 bases between. The length of the CDR3 is 13 residues. In germline, CDR1 is LNHDA, CDR2 SQIVND (reference sequence). Written as DNA, the CDR3 is TGTGCCAGTGCAGGGGGGTCCTACAATGAGCAGTTCTTC. It is translated as CASAGGSYNEQFF.

This clone was counted between two and nine times. This chain links TRBV7-3 with TRBJ2-1; D perhaps matches TRBD2 (6 bases). This CDR3 region has 14 residues. CDR1 and CDR2 (germline): SGHTA, FQGTGA. V was cut by 4 bases and J by 8 bases, with 15 bases left in between. The CDR3 nucleotides are TGTGCCAGCAGCTCAGGCGTACGCGGGGATGAGCAGTTCTTC. It yields the protein CASSSGVRGDEQFF. Full variable domain (outside the CDR3, taken from reference TRBV7-3 and TRBJ2-1): GAGVSQTPSNKVTEKGKYVELRCDPISGHTALYWYRQSLGQGPEFLIYFQGTGAADDSGLPNDRFFAVRPEGSVSTLKIQRTERGDSAVYLCASSSGVRGDEQFFGPGTRLTVL.

The gene calls are TRBV19 and TRBJ2-2; 7 bases match TRBD2. This CDR3 is built from 18 residues. CDR1 is LNHDA, CDR2 SQIVND, per germline (reference sequence). The trim removed 3 bases at V and 5 bases at J, leaving 15 bases unmatched. CDR3 bases: TGTGCCAGTAGTATTAAAGCTAGCGGCTCTCTTGGGACCGGGGAGCTGTTTTTT. This gives the protein CASSIKASGSLGTGELFF.

The chain joins TRBV7-2 to TRBJ2-3, with TRBD1 identical over 9 bases. Germline loops: CDR1 SGHTA, CDR2 FQGNSA. CDR3 length equals 16 residues. V was pared by 5 bases and J by 3 bases, with 9 bases of the junction left unmatched. The CDR3 nucleotides read TGTGCCAGCAGCGGCGAGACAGGGGGATCGACAGATACGCAGTATTTT. Residues: CASSGETGGSTDTQYF.

This chain uses TRBV4-2 with TRBJ2-7; 8 nucleotides line up with TRBD2. Germline-derived CDR1 and CDR2 are LGHNA and YNFKEQ. The ends lost 3 bases at V and 3 bases at J; junction bases unmatched: 7. The CDR3 sequence is 15 residues long. The DNA of the CDR3 is TGTGCCAGCAGCCACCGGGATAGCGGGATCTACGAGCAGTACTTC. This translates into CASSHRDSGIYEQYF.

The chain has TRBV9 and TRBJ1-2; D perhaps matches TRBD1 (6 bases). With 7 bases removed from V and 5 bases from J, the gap between germline ends came to 12 bases. Germline CDR1 SGDLS, CDR2 YYNGEE. The CDR3 contains 12 residues. This CDR3 reads CASRRGVYGYTF. Here the CDR3 DNA reads TGTGCCAGCCGCAGGGGCGTATATGGCTACACCTTC.

This chain connects TRBV10-3 to TRBJ2-3; D perhaps matches TRBD1 (6 bases). Germline values: CDR1 ENHRY, CDR2 SYGVKD. Trimming removed 7 bases from V and 3 bases from J, with 14 bases in between. The CDR3 runs to 14 residues. CDR3 sequence reads: CAIKQGSDTDTQYF. In nucleotides, the CDR3 is TGTGCCATCAAACAGGGTTCGGATACAGATACGCAGTATTTT.

The V gene is TRBV6-5, the J gene TRBJ2-7, with a weak D call TRBD1 (6 bases). This CDR3 has 15 residues. V lost 0 bases and J 9 bases, leaving 18 bases between the germline ends. In germline, CDR1 is MNHEY, CDR2 SVGAGI. CDR3 nucleotide sequence: TGTGCCAGCAGTTACTCCGGACAGCTAGTAGTAGGGCAGTACTTC. The encoded protein is CASSYSGQLVVGQYF.

The rearrangement joins TRBV9 to TRBJ2-7; 8 nucleotides line up with TRBD2. CDR1 is SGDLS, CDR2 YYNGEE, per germline. Unmatched junction bases numbered 9, after V lost 0 bases and J lost 7 bases. The CDR3 has 15 residues. The CDR3 coding sequence is TGTGCCAGCAGCGTAGGGGGACTAGGACTATATGAGCAGTACTTC. Translating gives CASSVGGLGLYEQYF.

V usage is TRBV5-1 and J usage is TRBJ2-3, with D possibly matching TRBD1 (6 bases). CDR1 is SGHRS, CDR2 YFSETQ, per germline. The ends were cut back, 1 base at V and 3 bases at J, with 12 bases in the middle. This CDR3 has 15 amino acids. The chain's CDR3 is CASSLRRRGTDTQYF. CDR3 coding DNA: TGCGCCAGCAGCTTGAGGAGAAGGGGGACAGATACGCAGTATTTT.